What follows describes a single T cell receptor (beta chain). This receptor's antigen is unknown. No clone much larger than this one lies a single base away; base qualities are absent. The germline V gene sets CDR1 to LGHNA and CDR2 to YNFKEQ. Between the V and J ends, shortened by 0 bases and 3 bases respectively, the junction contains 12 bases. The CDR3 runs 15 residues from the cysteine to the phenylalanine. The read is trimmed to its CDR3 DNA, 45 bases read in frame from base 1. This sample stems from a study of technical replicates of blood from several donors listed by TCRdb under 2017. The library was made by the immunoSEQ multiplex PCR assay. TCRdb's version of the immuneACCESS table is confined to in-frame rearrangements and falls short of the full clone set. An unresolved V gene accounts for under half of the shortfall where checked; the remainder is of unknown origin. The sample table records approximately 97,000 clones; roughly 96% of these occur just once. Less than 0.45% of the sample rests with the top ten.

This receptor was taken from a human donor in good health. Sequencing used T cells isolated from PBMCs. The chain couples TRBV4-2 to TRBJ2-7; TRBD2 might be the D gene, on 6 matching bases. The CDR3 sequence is CASSQEVAGSYEQYF. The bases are TGTGCCAGCAGCCAAGAGGTTGCGGGAAGCTACGAGCAGTACTTC.